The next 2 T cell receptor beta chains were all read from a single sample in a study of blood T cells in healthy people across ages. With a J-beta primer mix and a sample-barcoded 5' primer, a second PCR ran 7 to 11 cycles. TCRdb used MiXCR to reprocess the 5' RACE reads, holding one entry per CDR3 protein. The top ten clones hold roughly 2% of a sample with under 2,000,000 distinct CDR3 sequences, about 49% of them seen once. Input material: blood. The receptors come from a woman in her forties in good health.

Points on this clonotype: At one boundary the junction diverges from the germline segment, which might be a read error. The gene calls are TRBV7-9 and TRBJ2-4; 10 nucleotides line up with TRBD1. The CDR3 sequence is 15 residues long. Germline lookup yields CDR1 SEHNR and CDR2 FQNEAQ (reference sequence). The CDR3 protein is CANSLATGGSDIQYF. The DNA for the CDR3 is TGTGCCAACAGCTTAGCGACAGGGGGCAGCGACATTCAGTACTTC.

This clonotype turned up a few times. CDR3 sequence (DNA): TGTGCCAGCAGATACAGGGGTGAAAAACTGTTTTTT. It encodes CASRYRGEKLFF. J is TRBJ1-4 and V is TRBV12-3 or TRBV12-4, with 7 nucleotides matching TRBD1. V dropped 6 bases and J dropped 7; count of bases not matched to a gene: 2. The CDR3 covers 12 residues.